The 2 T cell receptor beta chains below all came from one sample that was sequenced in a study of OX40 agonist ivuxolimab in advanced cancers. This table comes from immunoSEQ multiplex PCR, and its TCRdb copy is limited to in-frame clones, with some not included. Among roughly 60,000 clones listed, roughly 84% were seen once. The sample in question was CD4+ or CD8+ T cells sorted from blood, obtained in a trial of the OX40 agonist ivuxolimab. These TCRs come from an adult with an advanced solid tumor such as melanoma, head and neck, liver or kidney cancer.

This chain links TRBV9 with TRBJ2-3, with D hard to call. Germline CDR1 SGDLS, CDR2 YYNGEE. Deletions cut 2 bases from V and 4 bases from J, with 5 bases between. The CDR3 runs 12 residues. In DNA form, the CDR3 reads TGTGCCAGCAGCGTCGCAGCAGATACGCAGTATTTT. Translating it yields CASSVAADTQYF.

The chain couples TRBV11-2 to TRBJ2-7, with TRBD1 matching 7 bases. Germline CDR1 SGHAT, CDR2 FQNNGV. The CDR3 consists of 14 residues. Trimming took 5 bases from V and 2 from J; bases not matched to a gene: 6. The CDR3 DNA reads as TGTGCCAGCAGCGAGCGTCAGGGGGCCTACGAGCAGTACTTC. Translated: CASSERQGAYEQYF.